Below are 4 T cell receptor beta chains sequenced from a single sample in a study of control samples from healthy donors and cancer patients. TCRdb keeps only in-frame clones here, not all; method: immunoSEQ multiplex PCR. The sample contains roughly 150,000 clones, more than 85% of which appear only once. Material for sequencing was blood. These receptors were taken from a man over 45 in good health.

This chain links TRBV19 with TRBJ2-1; 9 bases map to TRBD1. The CDR3 contains 13 residues. Germline V gene lookup returns CDR1 LNHDA and CDR2 SQIVND (reference sequence). J lost 7 bases, V lost 7 bases, and 5 bases had no gene match. This CDR3 reads CASTGQGENEQFF. CDR3 coding DNA: TGTGCCAGTACGGGACAGGGTGAGAATGAGCAGTTCTTC. Variable domain in full (rest from reference TRBV19 and TRBJ2-1): DGGITQSPKYLFRKEGQNVTLSCEQNLNHDAMYWYRQDPGQGLRLIYYSQIVNDFQKGDIAEGYSVSREKKESFPLTVTSAQKNPTAFYLCASTGQGENEQFFGPGTRLTVL.

CDR3 nucleotides: TGCGCCAGCAGCCAACCGGACTATTATACGCAGTATTTT. The encoded protein is CASSQPDYYTQYF. This sequence joins TRBV4-1 and TRBJ2-3; D may be TRBD2 (6 bases). CDR3 length: 13 residues. The germline V gene has CDR1 MGHRA and CDR2 YSYEKL. V was clipped by 2 bases and J by 7 bases, with 10 bases between them.

This clone was counted a single time. In the same sample, other DNA sequences code for this CDR3. The chain carries TRBV18 and TRBJ2-6; D gene uncertain. Germline V gene sequence: CDR1 KGHSH, CDR2 LQKENI. V gave up 6 bases and J gave up 0 bases, with 6 bases separating them. This CDR3 has 14 amino acids. The CDR3 DNA reads TGTGCCAGCTCCCCCCCCTCTGGGGCCAACGTCCTGACTTTC. It is translated as CASSPPSGANVLTF.

V and J are TRBV5-6 and TRBJ2-3; possible D gene TRBD1, 6 bases. Germline V gives CDR1 SGHDT, CDR2 YYEEEE. Trimming left V 4 bases short and J 2 bases short, with 17 bases between. The CDR3 totals 16 residues. DNA for the CDR3: TGTGCCAGCAGCCCTAACAGGGTTTCCCTCACAGATACGCAGTATTTT. Translation gives CASSPNRVSLTDTQYF.